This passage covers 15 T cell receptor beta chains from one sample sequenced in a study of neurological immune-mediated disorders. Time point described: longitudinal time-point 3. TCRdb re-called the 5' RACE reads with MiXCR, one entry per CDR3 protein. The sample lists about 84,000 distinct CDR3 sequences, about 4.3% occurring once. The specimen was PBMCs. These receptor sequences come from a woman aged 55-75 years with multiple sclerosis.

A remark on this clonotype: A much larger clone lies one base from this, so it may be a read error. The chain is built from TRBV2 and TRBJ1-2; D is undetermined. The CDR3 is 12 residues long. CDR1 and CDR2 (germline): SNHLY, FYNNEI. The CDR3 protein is CVSSGQHYGYTF. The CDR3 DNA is TGTGTCAGCAGTGGTCAGCACTATGGCTACACCTTC.

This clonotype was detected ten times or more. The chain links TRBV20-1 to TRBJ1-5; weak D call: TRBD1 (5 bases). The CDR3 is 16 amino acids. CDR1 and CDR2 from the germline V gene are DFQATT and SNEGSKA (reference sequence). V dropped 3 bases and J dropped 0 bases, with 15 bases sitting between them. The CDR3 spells CSASLGVIDSNQPQHF. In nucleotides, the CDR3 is TGCAGTGCTAGTCTGGGGGTTATCGATAGCAATCAGCCCCAGCATTTT.

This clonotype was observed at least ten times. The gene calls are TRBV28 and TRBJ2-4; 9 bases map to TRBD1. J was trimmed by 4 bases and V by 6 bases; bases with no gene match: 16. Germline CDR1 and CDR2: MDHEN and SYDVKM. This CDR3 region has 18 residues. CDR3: CASRATLGTGGPKNIQYF. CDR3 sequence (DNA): TGTGCCAGCAGAGCTACCCTTGGTACAGGGGGCCCAAAAAACATTCAGTACTTC. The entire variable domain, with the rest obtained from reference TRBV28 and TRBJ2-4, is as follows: DVKVTQSSRYLVKRTGEKVFLECVQDMDHENMFWYRQDPGLGLRLIYFSYDVKMKEKGDIPEGYSVSREKKERFSLILESASTNQTSMYLCASRATLGTGGPKNIQYFGAGTRLSVL.

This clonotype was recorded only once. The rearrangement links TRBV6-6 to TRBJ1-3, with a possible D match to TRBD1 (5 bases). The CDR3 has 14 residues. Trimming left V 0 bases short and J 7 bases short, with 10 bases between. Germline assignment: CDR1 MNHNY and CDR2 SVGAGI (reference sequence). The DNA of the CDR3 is TGTGCCAGCAGTTACTCGCAGGGTCCCAACACCATATATTTT. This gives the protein CASSYSQGPNTIYF.

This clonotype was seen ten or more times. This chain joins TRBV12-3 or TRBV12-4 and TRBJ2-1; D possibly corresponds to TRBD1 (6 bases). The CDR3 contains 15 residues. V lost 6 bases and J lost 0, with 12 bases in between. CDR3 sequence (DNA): TGTGCCAGCAGGAGACAGGCGAGCTCCTACAATGAGCAGTTCTTC. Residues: CASRRQASSYNEQFF.

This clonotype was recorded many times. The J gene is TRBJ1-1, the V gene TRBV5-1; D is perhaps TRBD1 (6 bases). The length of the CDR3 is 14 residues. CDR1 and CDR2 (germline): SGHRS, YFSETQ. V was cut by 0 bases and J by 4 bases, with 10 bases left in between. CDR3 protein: CASSLDRARTEAFF. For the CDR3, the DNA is TGCGCCAGCAGCTTGGACAGGGCACGCACTGAAGCTTTCTTT.

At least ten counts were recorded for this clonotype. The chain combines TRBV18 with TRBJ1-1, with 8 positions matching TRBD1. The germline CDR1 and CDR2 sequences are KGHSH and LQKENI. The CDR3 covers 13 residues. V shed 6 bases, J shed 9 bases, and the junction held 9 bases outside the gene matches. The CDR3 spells CASSPGQGGKAFF. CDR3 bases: TGTGCCAGCTCCCCCGGACAGGGAGGTAAAGCTTTCTTT.

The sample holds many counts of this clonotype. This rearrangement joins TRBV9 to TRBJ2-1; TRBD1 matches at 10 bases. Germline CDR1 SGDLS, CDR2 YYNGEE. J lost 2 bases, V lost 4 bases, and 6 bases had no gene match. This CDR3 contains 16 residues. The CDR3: CASSSSGQGAYNEQFF. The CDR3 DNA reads TGTGCCAGCAGCTCCTCCGGACAGGGGGCCTACAATGAGCAGTTCTTC.

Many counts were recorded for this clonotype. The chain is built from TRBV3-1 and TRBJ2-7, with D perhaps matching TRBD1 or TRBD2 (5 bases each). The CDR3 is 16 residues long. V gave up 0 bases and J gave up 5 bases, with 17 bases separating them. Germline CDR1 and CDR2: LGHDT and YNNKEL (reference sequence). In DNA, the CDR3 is TGTGCCAGCAGCCAAGAGCGGGCAGGGCTTGTCCACGAGCAGTACTTC. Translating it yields CASSQERAGLVHEQYF.

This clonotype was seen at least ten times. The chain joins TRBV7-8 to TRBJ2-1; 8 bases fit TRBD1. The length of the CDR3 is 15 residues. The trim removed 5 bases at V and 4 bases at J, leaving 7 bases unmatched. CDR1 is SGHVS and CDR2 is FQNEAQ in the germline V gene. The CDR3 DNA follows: TGTGCCAGCAGCCTGCGGACAGGGAATTACAATGAGCAGTTCTTC. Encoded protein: CASSLRTGNYNEQFF. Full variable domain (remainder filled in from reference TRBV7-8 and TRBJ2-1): GAGVSQSPRYKVAKRGQDVALRCDPISGHVSLFWYQQALGQGPEFLTYFQNEAQLDKSGLPSDRFFAERPEGSVSTLKIQRTQQEDSAVYLCASSLRTGNYNEQFFGPGTRLTVL.

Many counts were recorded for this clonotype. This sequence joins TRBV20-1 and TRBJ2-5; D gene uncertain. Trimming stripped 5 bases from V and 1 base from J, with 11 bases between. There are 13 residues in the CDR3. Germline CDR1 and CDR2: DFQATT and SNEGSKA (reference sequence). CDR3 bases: TGCAGTGCTCAAAGACACAGCCAAGAGACCCAGTACTTC. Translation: CSAQRHSQETQYF.

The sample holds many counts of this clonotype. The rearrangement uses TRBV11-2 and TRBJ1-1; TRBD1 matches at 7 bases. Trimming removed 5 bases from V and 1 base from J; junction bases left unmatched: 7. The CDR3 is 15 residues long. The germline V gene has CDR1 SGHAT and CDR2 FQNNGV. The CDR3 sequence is CASSNTGVANTEAFF. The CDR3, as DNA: TGTGCCAGCAGCAATACAGGGGTCGCGAACACTGAAGCTTTCTTT. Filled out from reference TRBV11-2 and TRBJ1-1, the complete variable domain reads EAGVAQSPRYKIIEKRQSVAFWCNPISGHATLYWYQQILGQGPKLLIQFQNNGVVDDSQLPKDRFSAERLKGVDSTLKIQPAKLEDSAVYLCASSNTGVANTEAFFGQGTRLTVV.

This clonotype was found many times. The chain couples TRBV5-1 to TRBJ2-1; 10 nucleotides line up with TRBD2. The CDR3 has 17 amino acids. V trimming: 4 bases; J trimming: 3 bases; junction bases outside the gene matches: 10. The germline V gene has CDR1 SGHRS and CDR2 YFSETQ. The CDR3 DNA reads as TGCGCCAGCAGCCCCTCGGTACTAGCGGGGCTCTACAATGAGCAGTTCTTC. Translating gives CASSPSVLAGLYNEQFF. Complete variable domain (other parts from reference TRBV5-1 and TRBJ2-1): KAGVTQTPRYLIKTRGQQVTLSCSPISGHRSVSWYQQTPGQGLQFLFEYFSETQRNKGNFPGRFSGRQFSNSRSEMNVSTLELGDSALYLCASSPSVLAGLYNEQFFGPGTRLTVL.

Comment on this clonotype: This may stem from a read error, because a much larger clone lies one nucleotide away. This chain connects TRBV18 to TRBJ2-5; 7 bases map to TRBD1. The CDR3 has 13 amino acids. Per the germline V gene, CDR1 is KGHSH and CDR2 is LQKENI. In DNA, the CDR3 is TGTGCCAACTCACCCGGACAGGAAGAGACCCAGTACTTC. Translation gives CANSPGQEETQYF.

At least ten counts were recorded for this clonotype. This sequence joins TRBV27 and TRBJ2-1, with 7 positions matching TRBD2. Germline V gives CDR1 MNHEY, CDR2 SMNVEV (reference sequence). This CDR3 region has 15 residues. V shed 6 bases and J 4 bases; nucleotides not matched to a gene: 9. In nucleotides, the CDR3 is TGTGCCAGCAGCCGAAGCGGCGGGGGATACAATGAGCAGTTCTTC. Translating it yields CASSRSGGGYNEQFF.